This passage covers 16 T cell receptor beta chains from one sample sequenced in a study of human T cells and chemical hapten exposure. Time point in this sample: pre-sensitization, week 0. Noted treatment: therapeutic diphenylcyclopropenone sensitization with weekly scalp DPC. TCRdb passed the RACE reads through MiXCR, listing each CDR3 protein once. The sample shows under 400,000 distinct CDR3 sequences, 4% to 6% of them seen only once. The material sequenced was whole blood, taken in connection with sensitization to the hapten diphenylcyclopropenone (DPC). The receptors come from a woman in her 50s with alopecia areata. Some clones in this sample may be carry-over from other donors' samples.

This clonotype was recorded a few times. The gene calls are TRBV20-1 and TRBJ1-1; D is perhaps TRBD1 (5 bases). In germline, CDR1 is DFQATT, CDR2 SNEGSKA (reference sequence). Trimming stripped 1 base from V and 1 base from J, with 13 bases between. The CDR3 sequence is 15 residues long. The CDR3 loop reads CSARVGTGRNTEAFF. The CDR3 DNA follows: TGCAGTGCTAGAGTCGGGACGGGGCGGAACACTGAAGCTTTCTTT.

Many counts were recorded for this clonotype. This sequence joins TRBV29-1 and TRBJ2-5; possible D gene TRBD1, 5 bases. V lost 7 bases to trimming and J lost 1 base, with 19 bases between them. CDR1 is SQVTM, CDR2 ANQGSEA, per germline. The CDR3 totals 15 residues. The CDR3 spells CSGAGFVGSQETQYF. CDR3 nucleotides: TGCAGCGGGGCAGGGTTTGTGGGATCCCAAGAGACCCAGTACTTC.

The table lists this clonotype with a few counts. The gene calls are TRBV30 and TRBJ1-5; no definite D call. The ends were cut back, 1 base at V and 2 bases at J, with 6 bases in the middle. Germline values: CDR1 GTSNPN, CDR2 SVGIG (reference sequence). The CDR3 runs to 13 residues. The CDR3 loop is CAWSAYGNQPQHF. The CDR3 DNA reads TGTGCCTGGAGTGCCTACGGCAATCAGCCCCAGCATTTT.

The rearrangement uses TRBV28 and TRBJ1-1; weak D call: TRBD1 (6 bases). This CDR3 spans 15 amino acids. V gave up 11 bases and J gave up 2 bases, with 21 bases separating them. Germline V CDR1 and CDR2: MDHEN, SYDVKM. DNA for the CDR3: TGTGCCGCCTTCGCCCTACAGGGTGTCAACACTGAAGCTTTCTTT. It yields the protein CAAFALQGVNTEAFF.

The J gene is TRBJ2-7, the V gene TRBV7-9; TRBD1 agrees at 8 bases. V was pared by 4 bases and J by 2 bases, with 7 bases of the junction left unmatched. The CDR3 has 15 residues. Per germline, CDR1 SEHNR and CDR2 FQNEAQ (reference sequence). This CDR3 reads CASSSGTGLPYEQYF. The DNA of the CDR3 is TGTGCCAGCAGCTCCGGGACAGGCCTCCCCTACGAGCAGTACTTC. The complete variable domain, with remaining parts taken from reference TRBV7-9 and TRBJ2-7, reads DTGVSQNPRHKITKRGQNVTFRCDPISEHNRLYWYRQTLGQGPEFLTYFQNEAQLEKSRLLSDRFSAERPKGSFSTLEIQRTEQGDSAMYLCASSSGTGLPYEQYFGPGTRLTVT.

The V gene is TRBV2, the J gene TRBJ1-6; D not resolved. The CDR3 totals 11 residues. The germline V and J ends were trimmed by 4 bases and 17 bases, with 12 bases remaining between them. CDR1 and CDR2 from the germline V gene are SNHLY and FYNNEI. DNA of the CDR3: TGTGCCAGCAGTGTCACAAAGATAGTCCACTTT. It specifies CASSVTKIVHF.

This rearrangement joins TRBV7-2 to TRBJ1-5; D is ambiguous. CDR1 SGHTA and CDR2 FQGNSA come from the germline V gene. V was pared by 2 bases and J by 7 bases, with 12 bases between. The CDR3 totals 14 residues. The CDR3 sequence is CASSLRGSIQPQHF. The CDR3 nucleotides are TGTGCCAGCAGCTTACGGGGTTCAATACAGCCCCAGCATTTT.

This clonotype was picked up many times. This chain connects TRBV27 to TRBJ1-1, with D maybe TRBD1 (5 bases). From germline, CDR1 is MNHEY and CDR2 SMNVEV (reference sequence). The CDR3 totals 14 residues. V was shortened by 3 bases and J by 4 bases, with 12 bases between the two germline ends. Here the CDR3 reads CASSFGRGVTEAFF. In nucleotides, the CDR3 is TGTGCCAGCAGTTTCGGAAGGGGTGTCACTGAAGCTTTCTTT.

This clonotype has just a few counts. The gene calls are TRBV2 and TRBJ1-2; D ambiguous. The V end was cut by 4 bases, the J end by 3 bases, with 9 bases between. The CDR3 runs to 13 residues. Germline CDR1 and CDR2: SNHLY and FYNNEI. The CDR3 sequence: CASSGVRYYGYTF. DNA for the CDR3: TGTGCCAGCAGTGGAGTCAGATACTATGGCTACACCTTC.

This clonotype showed up just a few times. This chain uses TRBV7-2 with TRBJ1-3; D is unresolved. Germline CDR1 SGHTA, CDR2 FQGNSA. The ends were cut back, 7 bases at V and 2 bases at J, with 9 bases in the middle. The CDR3 is 13 residues long. The CDR3 loop reads CASMDGPGNTIYF. In DNA, the CDR3 is TGTGCCAGCATGGATGGACCTGGAAACACCATATATTTT.

This clonotype was counted many times. V gene TRBV18 combines with J gene TRBJ1-5; 7 nucleotides agree with TRBD1. This CDR3 contains 15 residues. Germline lookup yields CDR1 KGHSH and CDR2 LQKENI. Trimming removed 3 bases from V and 5 bases from J; junction bases left unmatched: 7. This CDR3 is CASSPYGGGDQPQHF. CDR3 DNA: TGTGCCAGCTCACCTTATGGAGGGGGCGATCAGCCCCAGCATTTT.

This clonotype was counted only a few times. The V and J genes are TRBV28 and TRBJ2-3; TRBD2 matches at 10 bases. Unmatched junction bases numbered 13, after V lost 6 bases and J lost 1 base. Germline V CDR1 and CDR2: MDHEN, SYDVKM. The CDR3 has 18 residues. DNA for the CDR3: TGTGCCAGCAGCCCTGTTTTAAGCGGGGGGGCCCGCACAGATACGCAGTATTTT. It codes for CASSPVLSGGARTDTQYF.

Many counts were recorded for this clonotype. The chain combines TRBV29-1 with TRBJ2-2, with D perhaps matching TRBD2 (6 bases). V was shortened by 4 bases and J by 2 bases, with 11 bases between the two germline ends. CDR3 size: 14 residues. Germline V gene sequence: CDR1 SQVTM, CDR2 ANQGSEA. CDR3 coding DNA: TGCAGCGTTGGGGGAGCGGGTAACACCGGGGAGCTGTTTTTT. Its protein is CSVGGAGNTGELFF.

The chain uses TRBV29-1 and TRBJ2-2, with D possibly being TRBD1 (5 bases). V lost 4 bases, J lost 1 base, and 13 bases lay in between. The CDR3 runs to 15 residues. CDR1 is SQVTM and CDR2 is ANQGSEA in the germline V gene. CDR3 region: CSVALNTGNTGELFF. CDR3 DNA sequence: TGCAGCGTTGCTTTAAACACAGGGAACACCGGGGAGCTGTTTTTT.

This clonotype was recorded many times. This chain links TRBV28 with TRBJ2-7, with 7 bases aligning to TRBD2. CDR3 length: 15 amino acids. V lost 5 bases and J lost 2; bases outside the gene matches: 9. Germline V gene sequence: CDR1 MDHEN, CDR2 SYDVKM. The CDR3 sequence is CASSVGGSSPYEQYF. The CDR3 DNA reads as TGTGCCAGCAGTGTCGGCGGGAGTTCCCCCTACGAGCAGTACTTC.

The chain links TRBV7-3 to TRBJ1-1, with D uncertain. The length of the CDR3 is 13 residues. V was trimmed by 1 base and J by 5 bases, leaving 8 bases between them. Per germline, CDR1 SGHTA and CDR2 FQGTGA. The CDR3 here is CASSLSGATEAFF. The CDR3 region has the DNA TGTGCCAGCAGCTTAAGCGGCGCGACTGAAGCTTTCTTT.